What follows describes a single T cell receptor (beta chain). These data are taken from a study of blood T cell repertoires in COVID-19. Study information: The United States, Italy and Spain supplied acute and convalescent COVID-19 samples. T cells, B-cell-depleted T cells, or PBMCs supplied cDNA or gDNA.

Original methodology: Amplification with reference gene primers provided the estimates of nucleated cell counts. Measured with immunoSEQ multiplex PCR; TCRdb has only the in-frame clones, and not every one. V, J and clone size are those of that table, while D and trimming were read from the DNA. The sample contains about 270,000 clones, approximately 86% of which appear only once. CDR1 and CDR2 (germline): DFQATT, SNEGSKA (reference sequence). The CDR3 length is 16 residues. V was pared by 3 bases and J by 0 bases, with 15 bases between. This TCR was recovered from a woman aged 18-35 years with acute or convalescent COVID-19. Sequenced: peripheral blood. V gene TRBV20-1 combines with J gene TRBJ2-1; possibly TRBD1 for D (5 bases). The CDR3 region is CSASIWGQSSYNEQFF. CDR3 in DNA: TGCAGTGCTAGTATTTGGGGCCAAAGCTCCTACAATGAGCAGTTCTTC.